The 3 T cell receptor beta chains listed next were all sequenced from one sample in a study of blood T cell repertoires in COVID-19. The assay was immunoSEQ multiplex PCR, and TCRdb's table has in-frame clones only and misses some. Of 150,000 to 200,000 clones in the sample, around 85% were seen once. Material: peripheral blood. These receptors were collected from a woman aged 60 to 75 with acute or convalescent COVID-19.

The table lists this clone with a few counts. The V call is TRBV4-1, the J call TRBJ2-1; 16 bases align to TRBD2. The germline V gene encodes CDR1 MGHRA and CDR2 YSYEKL. The V and J ends lost 5 bases and 12 bases, in that order; junction bases with no gene match: 7. The CDR3 extends over 15 amino acids. CDR3 residues: CASSSGTSGRAGQFF. For the CDR3, the DNA is TGCGCCAGCAGCTCGGGGACTAGCGGGAGGGCCGGGCAGTTCTTC.

V usage is TRBV4-2 and J usage is TRBJ2-1, with a possible D match to TRBD1 (6 bases). The CDR3 runs to 16 residues. Germline lookup yields CDR1 LGHNA and CDR2 YNFKEQ. V shed 4 bases and J shed 2 bases, with 15 bases lying between them. The CDR3 protein is CASSPRSDSPYNEQFF. CDR3 DNA: TGTGCCAGCAGCCCAAGATCGGACAGCCCCTACAATGAGCAGTTCTTC.

This rearrangement joins TRBV6-5 to TRBJ2-3; a possible D gene is TRBD1 (6 bases). The V end was cut by 6 bases, the J end by 1 base, with 11 bases between. Germline CDR1 MNHEY, CDR2 SVGAGI. The length of the CDR3 is 14 residues. CDR3 sequence reads: CASRSTGRTDTQYF. CDR3 sequence (DNA): TGTGCCAGCAGATCGACAGGACGCACAGATACGCAGTATTTT.